This TCR beta chain was profiled in a study of blood T cell repertoires in COVID-19. Study overall: Spain, Italy and the United States supplied samples that represented acute and convalescent COVID-19. PBMCs, B-cell-depleted T cells, or T cells were the source of the cDNA or gDNA that made up the material.

V lost 6 bases to trimming and J lost 5 bases; unmatched junction nucleotides: 10. Germline CDR1 and CDR2: MNHEY and SMNVEV (reference sequence). This CDR3 comprises 17 residues. Methods used by the authors: Reference gene primer amplification gave estimated nucleated cell counts. Repertoires were generated with immunoSEQ multiplex PCR, while TCRdb's copy carries only in-frame clones and drops some. V, J and clone size were drawn from that table, and D and trimming were deduced from the DNA. The sample yields under 200,000 clones, about 89% seen once. Sequencing was carried out using peripheral blood. This sequence originates from a man aged 70 or older with acute or convalescent COVID-19. V and J are TRBV27 and TRBJ2-2, with 12 bases identical to TRBD2. CDR3 DNA: TGTGCCAGCAGCCTGACTAGCGGGGGCTATGGAACCGGGGAGCTGTTTTTT. Its protein is CASSLTSGGYGTGELFF.